Described below is a single TCR beta chain sequence and its context. This clonotype showed up many times. The clone's antigen remains unknown. No base-level quality is on record; no much larger clone is a single base apart. This specimen comes from a study of Graves' ophthalmopathy and Graves' hyperthyroidism (dated by TCRdb to between 2017 and 2018). Some background on the complete study: Stable hyperthyroidism was defined as no progression to ophthalmopathy within 18 months of follow-up. In total, 135 blood samples were TCR-sequenced: 43 ophthalmopathy, roughly 77 hyperthyroidism and about 17 hyperthyroidism-to-ophthalmopathy patients. The independent validation cohort included 18 hyperthyroidism patients plus 17 patients who later progressed from hyperthyroidism to ophthalmopathy. To explore V-J signatures distinguishing ophthalmopathy from hyperthyroidism, a discovery set of around 97 patients (roughly 45 ophthalmopathy, some 55 stable hyperthyroidism) was enrolled. After sampling, hyperthyroidism patients received methimazole starting at 30 mg daily, and ophthalmopathy patients received high-dose intravenous methylprednisolone. In over 5 hyperthyroidism patients, the T-cell repertoire of thyroid tissue was compared with the T-cell repertoire of blood. The study used signatures of the TCR beta repertoire to tell Graves' ophthalmopathy apart from Graves' hyperthyroidism and to predict which patients would progress to ophthalmopathy.

For repertoire sequencing, TCR beta CDR3 regions were amplified from RNA transcripts. HTBI primers and the Qiagen OneStep RT-PCR kit were used in a first-round RT-PCR, which was followed by a second-round multiplex PCR, size selection and purification. Libraries were sequenced paired-end with 100 bp reads on an Illumina HiSeq2000. The source study handled its data this way. SOAPnuke was used to process the reads, removing any read that contained adapters or uncalled bases, had a mean Phred below 15, or lacked an exact match to the constant primer or identifier. COPE v1.2.5 was used to merge the high-quality paired reads. Each unique nucleotide sequence was treated as a clonotype, and MiTCR v1.1 was used to align the clonotypes to the IMGT TRB V, D and J references. The analysis was limited to V-J combinations with a frequency above 0.0001, which together covered 99.2% of repertoires. A TCR clonal expansion and chaos score per V-J combination was defined as the ratio of F50 clonal expansion to chaos observed in the TCRdist matrix. Features were reduced by Welch's t-statistics and random forest to around 13 V-J combinations, which fed a naive Bayes classifier. The similarity between thyroid and blood repertoires was quantified using the Morisita-Horn index. Using fastp at Q25 and MiXCR, TCRdb reprocessed the public reads and kept productive beta chains. Rows with one shared CDR3 protein collapse into an entry with the most common genes and DNA. TCRdb's processing, not the authors', yielded these V and J calls. The sample has 1 million to 1.3 million distinct CDR3 sequences on record, roughly 35% of them singletons. The top ten clonotypes cover around 10% of the sample.

Patients with hyperthyroidism were aged 18 to 65 years, had been newly diagnosed, and had a disease duration of less than 2 months. Patients were excluded if they had other autoimmune diseases, uncontrolled infections, pregnancy or lactation. Diagnosis was based on clinical symptoms, serum thyroxine, TRAb, thyroid ultrasound and orbital computed tomography. Trizol reagent was used to extract the total RNA, and its quality was then checked on an Agilent 2100 Bioanalyzer. What the study reported, not specific to this receptor: In cross-validation, the 13-signature model distinguished ophthalmopathy from stable hyperthyroidism with less than 90% sensitivity and 81.08% specificity, while in the test set the corresponding values were about 80% and 75%. Most expanded thyroid clonotypes with frequency above 0.001 were also detected in blood, suggesting blood repertoires may reflect the thyroid immune response. In validation, the model predicted ophthalmopathy progression with about 70% sensitivity and about 77% specificity; roughly eleven predicted patients were CT-confirmed with GO in a median of around 6.5 months. Sample size was not predetermined statistically, and investigators were not blinded to group allocation.

Looking up the germline V gene (reference sequence) yields CDR1 DFQATT and CDR2 SNEGSKA. The CDR3 numbers 15 residues from cysteine through phenylalanine. Only the CDR3 DNA stays, 45 bases, in frame from base 1. Trimming costs V 4 bases and J 4 bases, and their ends lie 20 bases apart. Sequenced input: peripheral blood or thyroid tissue (not recorded which). The sequence was collected from an adult man with Graves' hyperthyroidism. The chain is assembled from TRBV20-1 and TRBJ2-7; the D call is tentative, TRBD1 or TRBD2, as each matches 7 bases. The CDR3 is CSATLGRGQFYEQYF. DNA sequence: TGCAGTGCTACCTTGGGGAGGGGGCAATTTTACGAGCAGTACTTC.